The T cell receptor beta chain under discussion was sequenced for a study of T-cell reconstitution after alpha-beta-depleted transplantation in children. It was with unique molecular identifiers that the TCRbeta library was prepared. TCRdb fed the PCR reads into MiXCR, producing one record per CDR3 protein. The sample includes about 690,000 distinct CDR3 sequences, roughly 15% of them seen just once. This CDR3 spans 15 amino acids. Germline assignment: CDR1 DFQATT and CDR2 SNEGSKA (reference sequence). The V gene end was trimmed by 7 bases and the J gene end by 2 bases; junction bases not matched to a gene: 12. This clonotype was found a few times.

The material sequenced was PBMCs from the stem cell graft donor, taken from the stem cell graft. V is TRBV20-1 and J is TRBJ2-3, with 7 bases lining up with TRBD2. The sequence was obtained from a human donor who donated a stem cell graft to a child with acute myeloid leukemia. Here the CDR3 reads CSGATLAAHTDTQYF. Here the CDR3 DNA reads TGCAGTGGTGCAACCCTAGCGGCCCACACAGATACGCAGTATTTT.